These T cell receptor beta chains were read from a single sample in a study of beta chain features in type 1 diabetes. Some clones are missing from TCRdb's copy, which holds only in-frame ones; the method was immunoSEQ multiplex PCR. Counted here are hundreds of thousands of clones, 11% to 15% occurring once; the ten biggest clones make up approximately 0.042%. The sequenced material came from naive CD4+ T cells from blood. Receptors originate from a man between 18 and 35 years old with type 1 diabetes. Each CDR3 is given without its conserved first and last residue.

14,TRBV5-1,TRBJ1-2,ASSRGRDTSFYGYT
13,TRBV9,TRBJ1-2,ASSPRDRGHYGYT
13,TRBV18,TRBJ1-1,ASSPRQETNTEAF
12,TRBV30,TRBJ1-5,AWSRAISNQPQH
11,TRBV15,TRBJ1-5,ATSSGGFQPQH
13,TRBV5-1,TRBJ2-3,ASSLDRGDTDTQY
11,TRBV29-1,TRBJ1-1,SVERQLNTEAF
10,TRBV28,TRBJ2-3,ASSLQQDTQY
12,TRBV14,TRBJ2-3,ASSRGLAADTQY
13,TRBV2,TRBJ1-1,ASKGPGTVNTEAF
15,TRBV4-2,TRBJ2-2,ASSQQSGSLNTGELF
13,TRBV7-2,TRBJ2-1,ASSLRRGAYNEQF
14,TRBV27,TRBJ1-2,ASRPPRRTGRGGYT
12,TRBV30,TRBJ1-2,AWKPQGSNYGYT
13,TRBV4-2,TRBJ2-6,ASNGQGTGANVLT
12,TRBV30,TRBJ2-7,AWSVQGGLYEQY
11,TRBV14,TRBJ2-5,ASSQRRRETQY
13,TRBV28,TRBJ1-1,ASRGQAAGNTEAF
14,TRBV7-2,TRBJ2-7,ASSLRGQGAPGEQY
12,TRBV29-1,TRBJ1-3,SATGTAWGNTIY
13,TRBV7-9,TRBJ2-3,ASSLGLAGVDTQY
12,TRBV5-1,TRBJ2-3,ASKTGDSTDTQY
14,TRBV21-1,TRBJ1-1,ASSKKGDRSNTEAF
16,TRBV11-2,TRBJ1-1,ASSFEAGTRGQNTEAF
9,TRBV28,TRBJ1-1,ASSLDTEAF
13,TRBV7-2,TRBJ2-1,ASSLEVGLYNEQF
12,TRBV6-5,TRBJ2-3,ASSYLTSRDTQY
14,TRBV5-1,TRBJ2-1,ASSAEGRGFNNEQF
13,TRBV6-5,TRBJ1-2,ASSRGRLPNYGYT
13,TRBV28,TRBJ1-1,ASSRPFDRGKGAF
12,TRBV4-2,TRBJ1-2,ASSQLQGKDGYT
12,TRBV30,TRBJ2-3,AWASVGRPDTQY
9,TRBV30,TRBJ2-7,AWSVVIEQY
12,TRBV29-1,TRBJ1-3,SVAARTPSNTIY
13,TRBV5-4,TRBJ2-5,ASSSATSAGETQY
12,TRBV6-5,TRBJ2-7,ASSPTGRAHEQY
12,TRBV7-2,TRBJ1-1,ASSPRGGSTEAF
13,TRBV7-2,TRBJ2-7,ASSLVTGRDYEQY
13,TRBV19,TRBJ2-1,ASSGQGARYNEQF
11,TRBV10-3,TRBJ2-7,AISGQGVIEQY
9,TRBV30,TRBJ2-1,AWWEGNEQF
11,TRBV2,TRBJ2-1,ASRPDRENEQF
13,TRBV7-2,TRBJ2-3,ASSSPSGSADTQY
10,TRBV25-1,TRBJ2-3,ASRVNTDTQY
12,TRBV30,TRBJ1-5,AWRAQTGGQPQH
13,TRBV5-1,TRBJ2-3,ASSFDDRVTDTQY
12,TRBV19,TRBJ2-1,ASQVGRRDGEQF
13,TRBV7-3,TRBJ2-1,ASSSHGTTWNEQF
11,TRBV7-9,TRBJ1-1,ASSLTANTEAF
13,TRBV4-3,TRBJ1-3,ASSQDFVWGNTIY
14,TRBV9,TRBJ1-1,ASTRGDAYEDTEAF
13,TRBV6-6,TRBJ1-2,ASNLGVGQEHGYT
13,TRBV10-3,TRBJ2-1,AISAGTSGGGEQF
12,TRBV9,TRBJ1-1,ASSVRGANTEAF
13,TRBV30,TRBJ2-3,AWSVSGVGADTQY
12,TRBV19,TRBJ2-5,ASSVLAHEETQY